This TCR beta chain originates from a study of cytomegalovirus exposure and HLA in healthy donors. The CDR3 spans 17 residues. V lost 4 bases to trimming and J lost 0 bases, with 16 bases between them. Germline assignment: CDR1 SGHRS and CDR2 YFSETQ. The PCR ran on 60 Vbeta and 13 Jbeta primers. TCRdb keeps only in-frame clones here, not all; method: immunoSEQ multiplex PCR. The sample lists 130,000 to 150,000 clones; roughly 80% were seen once. Points on this clone: The antigen remains unidentified.

Study conclusions and caveats: Per published reports, the classifier diagnosed cytomegalovirus status with high specificity and sensitivity. An analysis was carried out at a later point. It showed that HLA-associated TCR beta chains were more clonally expanded than equally common non-associated chains. It was reported that TCR beta sequences correctly inferred the HLA-A and HLA-B alleles for most subjects.

The donors gave bone marrow, and they were healthy. This chain uses TRBV5-1 with TRBJ2-2; possible D gene TRBD1, 6 bases. Input material: PBMCs. This sequence originates from a man aged 40-50 years in good health and CMV-seropositive. CDR3 loop: CASSPWTDSANTGELFF. CDR3 DNA sequence: TGCGCCAGCAGCCCCTGGACGGACAGCGCGAACACCGGGGAGCTGTTTTTT.